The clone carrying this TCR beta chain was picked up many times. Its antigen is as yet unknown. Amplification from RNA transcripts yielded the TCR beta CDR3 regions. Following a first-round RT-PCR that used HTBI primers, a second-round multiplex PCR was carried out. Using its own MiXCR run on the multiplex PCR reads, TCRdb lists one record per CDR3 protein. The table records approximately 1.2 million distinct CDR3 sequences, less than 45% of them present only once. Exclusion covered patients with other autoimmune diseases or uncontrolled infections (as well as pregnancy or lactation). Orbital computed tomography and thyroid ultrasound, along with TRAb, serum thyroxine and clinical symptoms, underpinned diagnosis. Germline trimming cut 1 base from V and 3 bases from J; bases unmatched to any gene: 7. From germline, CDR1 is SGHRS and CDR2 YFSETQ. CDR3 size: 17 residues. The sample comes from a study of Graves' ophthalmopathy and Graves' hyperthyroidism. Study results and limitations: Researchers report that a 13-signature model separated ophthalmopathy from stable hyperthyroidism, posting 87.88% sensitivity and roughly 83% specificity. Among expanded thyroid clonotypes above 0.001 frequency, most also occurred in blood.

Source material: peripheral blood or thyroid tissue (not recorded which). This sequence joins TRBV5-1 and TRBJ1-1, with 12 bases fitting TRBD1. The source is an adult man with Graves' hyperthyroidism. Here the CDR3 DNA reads TGCGCCAGCAGCTTGTTTGGGACAGGGGGCGTCCACACTGAAGCTTTCTTT. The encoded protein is CASSLFGTGGVHTEAFF.